Listed here are 3 T cell receptor beta chains from one sample, sequenced in a study of molecular identifiers for immune sequencing clone quantification. TCRdb passed the PCR reads through MiXCR, listing each CDR3 protein once. This table holds about 510,000 distinct CDR3 sequences, roughly 26% found once. The sample was naive CD8+ T cells from blood, with Jurkat cell RNA spiked in. Sample subset: FACS-sorted CD8+CD4-CCR7+CD45RA+ naive T cells. These receptor sequences come from a human donor in good health. Some libraries in this study had Jurkat cell RNA spiked in.

This chain links TRBV30 with TRBJ2-3; 11 bases fit TRBD1. Germline V gene data show CDR1 as GTSNPN and CDR2 as SVGIG (reference sequence). The CDR3 loop spans 15 amino acids. J was trimmed by 5 bases and V by 3 bases; bases with no gene match: 7. DNA for the CDR3: TGTGCCTGGAGCGGAACCGGGACAGGGGGAGATACGCAGTATTTT. Its translation is CAWSGTGTGGDTQYF.

J is TRBJ1-2 and V is TRBV11-2; possible D gene TRBD1, 5 bases. The CDR3 spans 12 residues. The V end was cut by 1 base, the J end by 6 bases, with 6 bases between. In germline, CDR1 is SGHAT, CDR2 FQNNGV. The DNA of the CDR3 is TGTGCCAGCAGCTTAGCGGGGGATGGCTACACCTTC. This gives the protein CASSLAGDGYTF.

The chain employs TRBV2 and TRBJ2-1, with D possibly being TRBD2 (5 bases). From germline, CDR1 is SNHLY and CDR2 FYNNEI. V was trimmed by 11 bases and J by 10 bases, leaving 21 bases between them. The CDR3 runs 13 residues. The CDR3 spells CAGMLLSGGEQFF. In DNA, the CDR3 is TGTGCCGGCATGCTCCTCAGCGGCGGGGAGCAGTTCTTC.